This T cell receptor (beta chain) appears in the sequencing data of a study of T cells in Graves' hyperthyroidism and ophthalmopathy. General study results and limits: Among clonotypes expanded in thyroid above 0.001, most were also found in blood. The model foresaw ophthalmopathy a median roughly 6 months prior to onset.

The CDR3 regions of TCR beta were amplified from RNA transcripts. When the TCR CDR3 underwent first-round RT-PCR, the HTBI primer set was used. Via MiXCR, TCRdb re-called the multiplex PCR reads, giving one row per CDR3 protein. The sample holds hundreds of thousands of distinct CDR3 sequences, 15% to 19% seen once. This clonotype appeared many times. The antigen remains unidentified. The CDR3 is 13 amino acids. From germline, CDR1 is LGHNT and CDR2 FRNRAP. Trimming left V 6 bases short and J 4 bases short, with 12 bases between. Sequencing was done on a sample of blood. The clonotype comes from a woman between 18 and 29 years old with Graves' hyperthyroidism. The chain joins TRBV12-5 to TRBJ1-1; the D is unclear. The CDR3 here is CASGPRETTEAFF. The CDR3 DNA follows: TGTGCTAGTGGCCCTCGGGAGACCACTGAAGCTTTCTTT.